This T cell receptor (beta chain) was sequenced in a study of blood T cell repertoires in COVID-19 (TCRdb year 2020). For the study in its entirety: The collaborator samples originated in the United States, Italy and Spain and spanned the acute and convalescent phases of COVID-19. The prospective study material was composed of cDNA or gDNA derived from T cells, B-cell-depleted T cells, or PBMCs. Subjects who had been exposed to COVID-19, were actively infected with it, or had recovered from it provided the deeply sampled blood TCRbeta repertoires that made up the dataset. A freely available public database, intended as a resource for researchers studying the immune response to SARS-CoV-2, is where the repertoires were released. Samples came from the ongoing ImmuneRACE study (first 160 participants) plus 1,254 subjects from 6 global collaborators. The sample metadata nearly always contained a de-identified subject ID, COVID-19 status, age in years and sex. Where available, HLA class I and class II types were taken from metadata supplied by the sample provider and were not determined by assay-based typing.

As for this clone: Its recognized antigen is unknown. No much larger clone exists at a distance of one base, and base qualities are not known.

The immunoSEQ Assay, a bias-controlled multiplex PCR, was used to amplify TCRbeta CDR3 regions from genomic DNA. On the authors' methods: Within the assay, amplification of reference gene primers was used to estimate how many nucleated cells each sample contained. Sequence reads were collapsed and filtered to measure the absolute abundance of every unique TCRbeta CDR3 rearrangement. For each sample, productive Simpson clonality was calculated as the square root of Simpson's diversity index across productive rearrangements. TCRdb carries this immuneACCESS record with in-frame sequences only. Its versions omit some clonotypes, under half of them owing to an unresolved V gene in the studies checked, with the rest unexplained. Clonal size and the V and J genes are those of that table, whereas D and trimming came from the DNA. This sample comprises 250,000 to 300,000 clones, around 86% of them detected only once. The ten largest account for 1.7% of the sample.

Broader findings and caveats from the paper: The quantity of clinical and demographic metadata differed by source and by participant and was supplied without curation.

The V end loses 6 bases and the J end loses 4 bases, and a stretch of 10 bases separates them. The germline V gene sets CDR1 to MNHEY and CDR2 to SVGAGI. Reading from cysteine to phenylalanine, the CDR3 counts 13 amino acids. Of the read, only the CDR3 DNA is kept; its 39 bases are in frame from base 1. Participants in the prospective study were aged roughly 18 to 89 years, lived in 20 to 25 United States geographic areas, and enrolled through a virtual design. To assign participants to cohorts, the prospective study relied on clinical history that participants themselves reported in a screening survey and a study questionnaire. Recovered participants in ImmuneRACE Cohort 3 were defined by two consecutive negative NP/OP PCR tests, clearance by a healthcare professional, or resolution of symptoms. Mobile phlebotomists in the prospective study collected whole blood, serum and a nasopharyngeal or oropharyngeal swab from every participant. Participants in the prospective study had the option to provide additional blood draws and questionnaires over a roughly 2-month period. Before DNA extraction, prospective study blood samples were shipped either frozen or at room temperature.

The source material was PBMCs or T cells enriched from blood (not recorded which). The source is a woman in her forties who had recovered from COVID-19. The chain couples TRBV6-5 to TRBJ1-5; no D gene call is confident. The sequenced DNA: TGTGCCAGCAGACCCCAGGAAAATCAGCCCCAGCATTTT. It is translated as CASRPQENQPQHF.